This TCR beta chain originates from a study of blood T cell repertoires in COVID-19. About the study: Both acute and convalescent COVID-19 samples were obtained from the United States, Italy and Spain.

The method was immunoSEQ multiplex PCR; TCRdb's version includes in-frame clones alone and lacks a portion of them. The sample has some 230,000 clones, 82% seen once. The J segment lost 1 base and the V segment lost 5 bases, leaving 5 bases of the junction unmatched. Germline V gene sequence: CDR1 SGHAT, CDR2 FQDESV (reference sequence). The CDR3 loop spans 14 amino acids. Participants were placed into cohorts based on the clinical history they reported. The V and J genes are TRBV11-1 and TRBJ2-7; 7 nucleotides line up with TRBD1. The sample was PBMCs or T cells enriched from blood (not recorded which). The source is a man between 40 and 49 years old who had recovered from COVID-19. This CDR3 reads CASSPRQGSYEQYF. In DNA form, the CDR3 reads TGTGCCAGCAGCCCGCGACAGGGTTCCTACGAGCAGTACTTC.